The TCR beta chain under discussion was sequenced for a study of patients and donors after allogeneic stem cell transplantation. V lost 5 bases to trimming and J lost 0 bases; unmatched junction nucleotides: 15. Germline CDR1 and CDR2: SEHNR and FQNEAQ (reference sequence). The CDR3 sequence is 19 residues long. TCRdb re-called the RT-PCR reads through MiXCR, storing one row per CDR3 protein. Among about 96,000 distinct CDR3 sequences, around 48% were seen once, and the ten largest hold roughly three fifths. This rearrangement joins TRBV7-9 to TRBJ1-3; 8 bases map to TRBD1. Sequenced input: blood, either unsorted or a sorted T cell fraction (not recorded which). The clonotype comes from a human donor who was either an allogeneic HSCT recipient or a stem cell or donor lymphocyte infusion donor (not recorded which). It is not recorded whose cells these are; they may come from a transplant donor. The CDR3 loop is CASSRPWTGLSFSGNTIYF. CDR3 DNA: TGTGCCAGCAGCCGCCCCTGGACAGGGCTCTCGTTCTCTGGAAACACCATATATTTT. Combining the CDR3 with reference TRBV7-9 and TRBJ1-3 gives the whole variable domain DTGVSQNPRHKITKRGQNVTFRCDPISEHNRLYWYRQTLGQGPEFLTYFQNEAQLEKSRLLSDRFSAERPKGSFSTLEIQRTEQGDSAMYLCASSRPWTGLSFSGNTIYFGEGSWLTVV.